Listed here are 20 T cell receptor beta chains from one sample, sequenced in a study of T cells in narcolepsy. Clones were read by immunoSEQ multiplex PCR, and TCRdb kept only the in-frame ones, dropping some. This table has around 33,000 clones, roughly 87% appearing once. What was sequenced was CD45RA- memory CD4+ T cells from PBMCs. Receptors were obtained from a human donor with narcolepsy.

The genes are TRBV2 and TRBJ2-7; no firm D call. The CDR3 is made up of 12 amino acids. Deletions cut 2 bases from V and 4 bases from J, with 6 bases between. Germline CDR1 is SNHLY and CDR2 is FYNNEI. Here the CDR3 DNA reads TGTGCCAGCAGTGAACTAGGGTACGAGCAGTACTTC. It codes for CASSELGYEQYF.

V and J are TRBV5-1 and TRBJ1-3; no reliable D call. From germline, CDR1 is SGHRS and CDR2 YFSETQ. The germline V and J ends were trimmed by 1 base and 2 bases, with 10 bases remaining between them. The CDR3 runs to 15 residues. The CDR3 is CASSLNPTTGNTIYF. DNA of the CDR3: TGCGCCAGCAGCTTGAATCCAACGACTGGAAACACCATATATTTT.

V is TRBV7-6 and J is TRBJ2-5; D perhaps matches TRBD1 (6 bases). Judging by the DNA end, TRBJ2-7 fits better; the J call may be wrong. The germline V gene encodes CDR1 SGHVS and CDR2 FNYEAQ. CDR3 length equals 15 residues. The CDR3 bases are TGTGCCAGCAGCTTAGCGACAGGAAACACCTACGAGCAGTACTTC. Translating it yields CASSLATGNTYEQYF.

The V gene is TRBV9, the J gene TRBJ1-3; no clear D gene. CDR1 is SGDLS, CDR2 YYNGEE, per germline. The V end lost 3 bases, the J end lost 0 bases, and 13 bases lay between the germline ends. This CDR3 has 16 amino acids. CDR3 loop: CASSAYHRASGNTIYF. Here the CDR3 DNA reads TGTGCCAGCAGCGCCTACCATAGGGCCTCTGGAAACACCATATATTTT.

The chain combines TRBV5-5 with TRBJ2-5, with 7 bases that match TRBD1. Germline CDR1 is SGHKS and CDR2 is YYEKEE (reference sequence). This CDR3 region has 14 residues. With V trimmed by 4 bases and J by 1 base, 4 bases remained unmatched. As DNA, the CDR3 is TGTGCCAGCAGCATAGACAGGGTCCAAGAGACCCAGTACTTC. This gives the protein CASSIDRVQETQYF.

This clone was counted between two and nine times. The chain carries TRBV5-1 and TRBJ1-2; D unresolved. Germline assignment: CDR1 SGHRS and CDR2 YFSETQ. Trimming removed 4 bases from V and 2 bases from J, with 9 bases in between. The CDR3 contains 13 residues. The DNA of the CDR3 is TGCGCCAGCAGCGTAAAGGAGAACTATGGCTACACCTTC. This gives the protein CASSVKENYGYTF.

V and J are TRBV6-5 and TRBJ2-1; no definite D call. The CDR3 contains 13 residues. Germline values: CDR1 MNHEY, CDR2 SVGAGI. V shed 5 bases and J shed 7 bases, with 12 bases lying between them. The CDR3 bases are TGTGCCAGCAGTGACGCTCGAAGGAATGAGCAGTTCTTC. This gives the protein CASSDARRNEQFF.

Only a few counts were recorded for this clone. The CDR3 sequence: CASSFKQGQETQYF. CDR3 DNA sequence: TGTGCCAGCAGCTTCAAGCAGGGACAGGAGACCCAGTACTTC. The V gene is TRBV7-2, the J gene TRBJ2-5, with 7 bases identical to TRBD1. With V trimmed by 3 bases and J by 5 bases, 6 bases remained unmatched. The CDR3 extends over 14 amino acids. Per the germline V gene, CDR1 is SGHTA and CDR2 is FQGNSA.

The J gene is TRBJ1-3, the V gene TRBV19, with D possibly matching TRBD1 (5 bases). V dropped 4 bases and J dropped 2 bases, with 12 bases sitting between them. CDR3 length: 15 residues. Germline CDR1 is LNHDA and CDR2 is SQIVND (reference sequence). As DNA, the CDR3 is TGTGCCAGTAGTACTCTAGGGACCGCTGGAAACACCATATATTTT. Translating gives CASSTLGTAGNTIYF.

DNA of the CDR3: TGTGCCAGCAGCTACACAGGGGATCGCTCTGGAAACACCATATATTTT. Residues: CASSYTGDRSGNTIYF. The rearrangement joins TRBV7-9 to TRBJ1-3, with 7 bases lining up with TRBD1. CDR3 length: 16 amino acids. The trim removed 4 bases at V and 0 bases at J, leaving 6 bases unmatched. Germline CDR1 SEHNR, CDR2 FQNEAQ (reference sequence).

The J gene is TRBJ1-1, the V gene TRBV18, with 7 bases aligning to TRBD1. CDR1 KGHSH and CDR2 LQKENI come from the germline V gene. The CDR3 is made up of 14 amino acids. Trimming took 8 bases from V and 0 from J; bases not matched to a gene: 6. The CDR3 DNA sequence: TGTGCCAGCACTGAACAGGGGTTGAACACTGAAGCTTTCTTT. As protein: CASTEQGLNTEAFF.

V usage is TRBV7-9 and J usage is TRBJ2-3, with 7 bases lining up with TRBD2. V was pared by 3 bases and J by 6 bases, with 9 bases of the junction left unmatched. Germline CDR1 reads SEHNR; CDR2 reads FQNEAQ (reference sequence). There are 15 residues in the CDR3. CDR3 nucleotide sequence: TGTGCCAGCAGCTTCGACGGGGGGAACGCCGATACGCAGTATTTT. It is translated as CASSFDGGNADTQYF.

This clone occurred once. The rearrangement links TRBV11-3 to TRBJ2-3; 9 nucleotides agree with TRBD1. The CDR3 contains 16 residues. The junction had 11 bases not matched to a gene; V was cut back by 5 bases and J by 5 bases. CDR1 and CDR2 from the germline V gene are SGHNT and YENEEA. The CDR3 is CASSLGTGIVEDTQYF. The CDR3 DNA follows: TGTGCCAGCAGCCTCGGGACAGGGATTGTGGAAGATACGCAGTATTTT.

The chain uses TRBV19 and TRBJ1-5, with D unclear. The CDR3 consists of 15 residues. Trimming took off 1 base at V and 3 bases at J, with 10 bases between the two ends. Per germline, CDR1 LNHDA and CDR2 SQIVND (reference sequence). CDR3 sequence: CASSIGGQTNQPQHF. The CDR3 DNA reads TGTGCCAGTAGTATAGGAGGCCAGACCAATCAGCCCCAGCATTTT. The entire variable domain, with the rest obtained from reference TRBV19 and TRBJ1-5, is as follows: DGGITQSPKYLFRKEGQNVTLSCEQNLNHDAMYWYRQDPGQGLRLIYYSQIVNDFQKGDIAEGYSVSREKKESFPLTVTSAQKNPTAFYLCASSIGGQTNQPQHFGDGTRLSIL.

The chain links TRBV6-5 to TRBJ2-7; D not certain. This CDR3 comprises 13 residues. The germline CDR1 and CDR2 sequences are MNHEY and SVGAGI. V gave up 0 bases and J gave up 2 bases, with 5 bases separating them. CDR3 in DNA: TGTGCCAGCAGTTACTCGTCGACCTACGAGCAGTACTTC. It translates to CASSYSSTYEQYF.

This chain connects TRBV27 to TRBJ1-5, with D possibly TRBD1 on 6 matching bases. The CDR3 runs to 16 residues. Trimming cost V 3 bases and J 0 bases, with 12 bases left between them. Germline V gene lookup returns CDR1 MNHEY and CDR2 SMNVEV (reference sequence). In DNA form, the CDR3 reads TGTGCCAGCAGTTTCTCTGACAGGTATAGCAATCAGCCCCAGCATTTT. This sequence encodes CASSFSDRYSNQPQHF.

The chain couples TRBV6-1 to TRBJ1-5, with a tentative D call TRBD1 (5 bases). The V gene lost 5 bases and the J gene lost 3 bases, with 14 bases spanning the gap. This CDR3 comprises 15 residues. Germline-derived CDR1 and CDR2 are MNHNS and SASEGT. CDR3 protein: CASSPLSGFNQPQHF. The CDR3 DNA sequence: TGTGCCAGCAGTCCATTATCAGGGTTCAATCAGCCCCAGCATTTT.

The rearrangement uses TRBV5-4 and TRBJ1-2, with no clear D. Germline CDR1 SGHNT, CDR2 YYREEE (reference sequence). V lost 6 bases to trimming and J lost 8 bases, with 20 bases between them. The CDR3 sequence is 14 residues long. As DNA, the CDR3 is TGTGCCAGCAATACCCTCGGGCTGTCGGAGGGCTACACCTTC. Protein sequence: CASNTLGLSEGYTF.

J is TRBJ2-7 and V is TRBV7-9, with D maybe TRBD1 (6 bases). V lost 3 bases to trimming and J lost 5 bases, with 11 bases between them. CDR3 length equals 13 residues. Germline assignment: CDR1 SEHNR and CDR2 FQNEAQ (reference sequence). The CDR3 DNA reads TGTGCCAGCAGCTTTCAGGGGAGCGACGAGCAGTACTTC. Translation: CASSFQGSDEQYF.

The chain couples TRBV14 to TRBJ1-6; 10 nucleotides align to TRBD1. The CDR3 has 15 residues. Per germline, CDR1 SGHDN and CDR2 FVKESK. Trimming cost V 2 bases and J 15 bases; bases outside gene matches: 10. The CDR3 nucleotides read TGTGCCAGCAGCCAATTAGGGACAGGGGACCAAAGCCTCCACTTT. It codes for CASSQLGTGDQSLHF.